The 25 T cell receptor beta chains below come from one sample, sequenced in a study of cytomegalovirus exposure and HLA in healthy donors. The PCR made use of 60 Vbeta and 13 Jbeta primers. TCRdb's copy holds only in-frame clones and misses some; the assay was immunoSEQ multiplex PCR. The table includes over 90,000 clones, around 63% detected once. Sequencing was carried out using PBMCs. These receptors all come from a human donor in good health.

CDR3 amino acids: CASKDRGTRETQYF. The CDR3 nucleotides read TGTGCCAGCAAGGACAGGGGGACCAGGGAGACCCAGTACTTC. V is TRBV28 and J is TRBJ2-5; TRBD1 agrees at 10 bases. The CDR3 spans 14 residues. Per germline, CDR1 MDHEN and CDR2 SYDVKM. With V trimmed by 7 bases and J by 5 bases, 7 bases remained unmatched.

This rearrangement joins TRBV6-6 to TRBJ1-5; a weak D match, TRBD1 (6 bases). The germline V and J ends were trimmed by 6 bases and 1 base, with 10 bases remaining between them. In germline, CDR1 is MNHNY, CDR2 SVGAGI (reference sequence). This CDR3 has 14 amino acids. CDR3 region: CASRLGQSNQPQHF. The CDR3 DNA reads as TGTGCCAGCAGACTGGGACAAAGCAATCAGCCCCAGCATTTT.

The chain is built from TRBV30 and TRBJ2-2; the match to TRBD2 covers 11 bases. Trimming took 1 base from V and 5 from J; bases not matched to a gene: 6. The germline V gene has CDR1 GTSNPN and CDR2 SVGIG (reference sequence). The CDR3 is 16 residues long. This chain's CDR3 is CAWSALVAGGTGELFF. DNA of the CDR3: TGTGCCTGGAGTGCATTAGTAGCGGGAGGGACCGGGGAGCTGTTTTTT. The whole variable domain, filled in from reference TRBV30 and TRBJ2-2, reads SQTIHQWPATLVQPVGSPLSLECTVEGTSNPNLYWYRQAAGRGLQLLFYSVGIGQISSEVPQNLSASRPQDRQFILSSKKLLLSDSGFYLCAWSALVAGGTGELFFGEGSRLTVL.

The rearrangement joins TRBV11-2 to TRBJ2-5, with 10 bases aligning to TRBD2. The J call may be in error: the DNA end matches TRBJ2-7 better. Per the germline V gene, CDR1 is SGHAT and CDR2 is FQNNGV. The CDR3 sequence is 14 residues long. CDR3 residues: CASSSTSGAYEQYF. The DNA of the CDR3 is TGTGCCAGCAGCTCTACTAGCGGGGCCTACGAGCAGTACTTC.

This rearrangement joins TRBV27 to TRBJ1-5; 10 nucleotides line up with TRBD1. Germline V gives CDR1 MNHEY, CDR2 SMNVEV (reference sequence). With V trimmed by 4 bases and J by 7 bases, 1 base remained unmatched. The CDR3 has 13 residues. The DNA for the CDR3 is TGTGCCAGCAGTTGGGACAGGGGCCAGCCCCAGCATTTT. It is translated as CASSWDRGQPQHF.

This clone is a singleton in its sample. The CDR3 nucleotides read TGTGCCATCAGTGAGTCGAACCAGGACAAAAACATTCAGTACTTC. As protein: CAISESNQDKNIQYF. The rearrangement uses TRBV10-3 and TRBJ2-4; D is ambiguous. CDR1 and CDR2 from the germline V gene are ENHRY and SYGVKD. There are 15 residues in the CDR3. The V gene lost 0 bases and the J gene lost 3 bases, with 9 bases spanning the gap.

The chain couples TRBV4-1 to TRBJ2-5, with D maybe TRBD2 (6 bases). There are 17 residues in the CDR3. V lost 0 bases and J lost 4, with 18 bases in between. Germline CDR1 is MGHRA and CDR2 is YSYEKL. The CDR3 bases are TGCGCCAGCAGCCAAGATACCTTGACTAGGGGATCAGAGACCCAGTACTTC. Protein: CASSQDTLTRGSETQYF.

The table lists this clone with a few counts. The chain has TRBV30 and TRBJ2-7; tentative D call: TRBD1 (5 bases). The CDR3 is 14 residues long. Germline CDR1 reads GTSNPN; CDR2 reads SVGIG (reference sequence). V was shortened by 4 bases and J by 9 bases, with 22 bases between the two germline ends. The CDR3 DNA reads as TGTGCCTGGAAGGAGAGGACACTATATACGATGCAGTACTTC. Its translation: CAWKERTLYTMQYF.

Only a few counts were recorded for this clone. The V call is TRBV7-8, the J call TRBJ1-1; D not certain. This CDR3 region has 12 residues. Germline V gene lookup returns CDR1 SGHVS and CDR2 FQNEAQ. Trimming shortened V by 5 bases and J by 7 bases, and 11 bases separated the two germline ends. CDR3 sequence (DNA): TGTGCCAGCAGCCGGATCGCAGGTGAAGCTTTCTTT. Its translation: CASSRIAGEAFF.

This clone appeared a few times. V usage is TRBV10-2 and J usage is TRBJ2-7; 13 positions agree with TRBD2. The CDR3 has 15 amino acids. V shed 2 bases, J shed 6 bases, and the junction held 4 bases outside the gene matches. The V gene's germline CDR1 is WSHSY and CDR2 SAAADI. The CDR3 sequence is CASSEVLAGGVEQYF. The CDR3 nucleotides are TGCGCCAGCAGTGAGGTACTAGCGGGAGGGGTCGAGCAGTACTTC.

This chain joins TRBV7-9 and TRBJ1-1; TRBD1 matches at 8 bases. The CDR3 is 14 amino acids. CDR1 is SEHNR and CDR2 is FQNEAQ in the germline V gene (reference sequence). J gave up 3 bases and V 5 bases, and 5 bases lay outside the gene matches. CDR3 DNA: TGTGCCAGCAGCGAGACAGGGGACCACACTGAAGCTTTCTTT. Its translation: CASSETGDHTEAFF.

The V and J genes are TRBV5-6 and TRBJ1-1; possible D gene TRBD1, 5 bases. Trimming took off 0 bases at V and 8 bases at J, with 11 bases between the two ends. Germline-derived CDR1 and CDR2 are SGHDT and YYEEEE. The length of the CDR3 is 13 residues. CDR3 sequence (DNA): TGTGCCAGCAGCTTGGCCATGACAGCAGAAGCTTTCTTT. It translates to CASSLAMTAEAFF.

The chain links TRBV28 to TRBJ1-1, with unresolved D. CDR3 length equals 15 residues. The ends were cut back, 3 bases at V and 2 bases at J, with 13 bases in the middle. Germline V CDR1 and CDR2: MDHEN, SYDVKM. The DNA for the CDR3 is TGTGCCAGCAGTTTGTACAGAGCAGGTAACACTGAAGCTTTCTTT. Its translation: CASSLYRAGNTEAFF.

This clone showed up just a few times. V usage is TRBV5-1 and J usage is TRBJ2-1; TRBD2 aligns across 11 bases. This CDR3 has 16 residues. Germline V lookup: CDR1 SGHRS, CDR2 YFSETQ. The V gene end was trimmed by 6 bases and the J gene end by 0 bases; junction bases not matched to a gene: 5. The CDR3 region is CASTLAGGSSYNEQFF. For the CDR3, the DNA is TGCGCCAGCACCTTAGCGGGAGGGAGCTCCTACAATGAGCAGTTCTTC.

CDR3 bases: TGTGCCAGCAGTCGACCTCACAGGGGTGGGGAGACCCAGTACTTC. This translates into CASSRPHRGGETQYF. V and J are TRBV6-5 and TRBJ2-5; the match to TRBD1 covers 7 bases. Germline lookup yields CDR1 MNHEY and CDR2 SVGAGI. With V trimmed by 5 bases and J by 5 bases, 11 bases remained unmatched. This CDR3 comprises 15 residues.

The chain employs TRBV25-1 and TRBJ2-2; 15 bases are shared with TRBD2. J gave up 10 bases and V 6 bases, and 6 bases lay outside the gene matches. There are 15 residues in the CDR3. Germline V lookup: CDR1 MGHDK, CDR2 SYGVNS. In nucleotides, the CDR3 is TGTGCCAGCAGAGGGACTAGCGGGAGGAATGCGGAGCTGTTTTTT. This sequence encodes CASRGTSGRNAELFF.

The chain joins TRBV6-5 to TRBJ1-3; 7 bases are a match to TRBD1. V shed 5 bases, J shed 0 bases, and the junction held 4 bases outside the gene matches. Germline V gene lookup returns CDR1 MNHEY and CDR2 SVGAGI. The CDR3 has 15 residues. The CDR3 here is CASSRGQRSGNTIYF. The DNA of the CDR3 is TGTGCCAGCAGTAGGGGACAGCGCTCTGGAAACACCATATATTTT.

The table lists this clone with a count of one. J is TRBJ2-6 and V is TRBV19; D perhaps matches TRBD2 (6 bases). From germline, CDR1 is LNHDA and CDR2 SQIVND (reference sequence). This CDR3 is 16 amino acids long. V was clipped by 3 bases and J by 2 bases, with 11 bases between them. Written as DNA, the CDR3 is TGTGCCAGTAGTATGGGGACTTCCCCTGGGGCCAACGTCCTGACTTTC. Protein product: CASSMGTSPGANVLTF.

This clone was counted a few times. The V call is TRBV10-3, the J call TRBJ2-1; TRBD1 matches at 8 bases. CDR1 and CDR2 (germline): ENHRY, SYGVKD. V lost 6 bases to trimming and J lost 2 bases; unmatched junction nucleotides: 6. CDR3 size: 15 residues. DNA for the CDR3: TGTGCCATCAGACCTGACAGGGGTACCTACAATGAGCAGTTCTTC. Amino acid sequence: CAIRPDRGTYNEQFF.

For the CDR3, the DNA is TGCGCCAGCAATCCCCTCAGAGGGAACACTGAAGCTTTCTTT. It encodes CASNPLRGNTEAFF. This chain joins TRBV23-1 and TRBJ1-1, with D uncertain. TRBV23-1 is noted as an ORF with a role that remains uncertain. CDR3 length equals 14 residues. V was trimmed by 7 bases and J by 1 base, leaving 13 bases between them.

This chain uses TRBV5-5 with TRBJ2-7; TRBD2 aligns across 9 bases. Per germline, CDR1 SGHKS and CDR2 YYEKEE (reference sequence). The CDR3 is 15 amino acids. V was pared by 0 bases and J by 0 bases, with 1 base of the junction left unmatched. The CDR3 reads CASSLAGLASYEQYF. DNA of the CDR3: TGTGCCAGCAGCTTGGCGGGACTAGCCTCCTACGAGCAGTACTTC. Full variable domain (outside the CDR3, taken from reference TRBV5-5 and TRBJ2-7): DAGVTQSPTHLIKTRGQQVTLRCSPISGHKSVSWYQQVLGQGPQFIFQYYEKEERGRGNFPDRFSARQFPNYSSELNVNALLLGDSALYLCASSLAGLASYEQYFGPGTRLTVT.

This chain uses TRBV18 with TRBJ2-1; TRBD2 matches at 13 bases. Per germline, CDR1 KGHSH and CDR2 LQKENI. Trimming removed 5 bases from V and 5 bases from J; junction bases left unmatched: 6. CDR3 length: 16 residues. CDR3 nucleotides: TGTGCCAGCTCATCGACTAGCGGGAGGTGGGACAATGAGCAGTTCTTC. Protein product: CASSSTSGRWDNEQFF.

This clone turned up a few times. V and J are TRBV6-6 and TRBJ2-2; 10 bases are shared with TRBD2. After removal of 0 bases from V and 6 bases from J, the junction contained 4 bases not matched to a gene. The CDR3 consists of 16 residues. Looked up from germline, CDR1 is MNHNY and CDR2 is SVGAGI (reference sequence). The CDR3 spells CASSYSSSGSAGELFF. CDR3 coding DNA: TGTGCCAGCAGTTACTCCTCTAGCGGGAGCGCCGGGGAGCTGTTTTTT.

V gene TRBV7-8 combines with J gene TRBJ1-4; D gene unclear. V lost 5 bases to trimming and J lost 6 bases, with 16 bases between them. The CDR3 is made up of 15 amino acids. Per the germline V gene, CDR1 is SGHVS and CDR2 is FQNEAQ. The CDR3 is CASSPYGGIDEKLFF. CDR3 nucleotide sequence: TGTGCCAGCAGCCCCTATGGCGGGATCGATGAAAAACTGTTTTTT.

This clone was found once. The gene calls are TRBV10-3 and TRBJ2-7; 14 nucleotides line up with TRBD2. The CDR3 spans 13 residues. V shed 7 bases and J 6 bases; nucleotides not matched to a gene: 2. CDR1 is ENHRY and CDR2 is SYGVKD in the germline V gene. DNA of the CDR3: TGTGCCATCATGGGACTAGCGGGGGTCGAGCAGTACTTC. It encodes CAIMGLAGVEQYF.